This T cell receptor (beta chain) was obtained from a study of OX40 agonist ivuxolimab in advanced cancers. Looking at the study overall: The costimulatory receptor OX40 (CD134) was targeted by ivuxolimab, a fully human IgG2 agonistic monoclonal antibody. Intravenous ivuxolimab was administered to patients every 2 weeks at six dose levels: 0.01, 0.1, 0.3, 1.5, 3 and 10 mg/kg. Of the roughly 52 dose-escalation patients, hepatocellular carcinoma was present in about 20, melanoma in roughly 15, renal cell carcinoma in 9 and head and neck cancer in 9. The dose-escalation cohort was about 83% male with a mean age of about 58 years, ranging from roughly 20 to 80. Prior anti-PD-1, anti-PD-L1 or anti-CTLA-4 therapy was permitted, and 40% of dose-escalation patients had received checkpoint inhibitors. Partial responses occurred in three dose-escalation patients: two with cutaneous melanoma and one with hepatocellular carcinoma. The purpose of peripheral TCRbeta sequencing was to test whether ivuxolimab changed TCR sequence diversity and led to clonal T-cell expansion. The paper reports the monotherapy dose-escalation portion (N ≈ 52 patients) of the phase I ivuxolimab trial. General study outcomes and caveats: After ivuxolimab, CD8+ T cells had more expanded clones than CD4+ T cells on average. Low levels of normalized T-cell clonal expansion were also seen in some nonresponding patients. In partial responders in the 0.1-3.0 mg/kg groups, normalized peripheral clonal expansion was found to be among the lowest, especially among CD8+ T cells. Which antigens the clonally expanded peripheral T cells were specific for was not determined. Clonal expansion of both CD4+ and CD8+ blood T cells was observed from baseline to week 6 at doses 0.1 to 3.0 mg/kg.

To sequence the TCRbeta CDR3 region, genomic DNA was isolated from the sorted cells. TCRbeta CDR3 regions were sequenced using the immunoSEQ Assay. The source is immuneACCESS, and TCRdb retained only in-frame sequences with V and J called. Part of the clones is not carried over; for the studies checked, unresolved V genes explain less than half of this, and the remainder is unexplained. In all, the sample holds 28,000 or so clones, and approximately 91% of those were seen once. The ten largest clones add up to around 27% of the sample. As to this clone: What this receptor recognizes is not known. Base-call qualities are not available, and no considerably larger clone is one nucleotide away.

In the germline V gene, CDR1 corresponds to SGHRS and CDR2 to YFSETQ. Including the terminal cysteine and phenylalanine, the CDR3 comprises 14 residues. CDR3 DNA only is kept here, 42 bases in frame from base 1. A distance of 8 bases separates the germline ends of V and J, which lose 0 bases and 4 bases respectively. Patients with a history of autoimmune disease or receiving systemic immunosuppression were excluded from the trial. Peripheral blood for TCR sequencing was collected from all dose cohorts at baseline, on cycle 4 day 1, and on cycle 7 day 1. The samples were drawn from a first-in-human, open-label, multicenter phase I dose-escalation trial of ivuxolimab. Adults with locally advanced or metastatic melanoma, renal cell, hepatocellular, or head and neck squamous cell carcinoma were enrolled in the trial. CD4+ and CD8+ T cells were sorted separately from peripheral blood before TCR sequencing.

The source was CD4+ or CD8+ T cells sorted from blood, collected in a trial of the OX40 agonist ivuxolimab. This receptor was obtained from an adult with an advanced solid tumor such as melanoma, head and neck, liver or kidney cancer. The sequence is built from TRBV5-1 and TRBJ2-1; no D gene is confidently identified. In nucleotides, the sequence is TGCGCCAGCAGCTTGGGGAGTGGTTACAATGAGCAGTTCTTC. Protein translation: CASSLGSGYNEQFF.